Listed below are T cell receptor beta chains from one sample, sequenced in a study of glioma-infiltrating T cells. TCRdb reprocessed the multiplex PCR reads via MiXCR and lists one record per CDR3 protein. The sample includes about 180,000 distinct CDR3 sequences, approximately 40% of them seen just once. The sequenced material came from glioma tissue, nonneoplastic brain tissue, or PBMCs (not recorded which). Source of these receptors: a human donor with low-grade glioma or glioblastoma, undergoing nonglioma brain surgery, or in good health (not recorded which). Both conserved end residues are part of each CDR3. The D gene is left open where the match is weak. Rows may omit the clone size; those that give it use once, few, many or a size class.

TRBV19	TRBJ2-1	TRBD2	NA	TGTGCCAGTAGTATGCCCGGGACTAGCGGGAACAATGAGCAGTTCTTC	CASSMPGTSGNNEQFF
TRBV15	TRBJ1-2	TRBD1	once	TGTGCCACCATCTTGGACAGGATCTATGGCTACACCTTC	CATILDRIYGYTF
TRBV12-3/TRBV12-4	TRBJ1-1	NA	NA	TGTGCCAGCAGTCTAAGATCGGGACTTCAAGCTTTCTTT	CASSLRSGLQAFF
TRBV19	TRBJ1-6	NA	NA	TGTGCCAGTAGTACCTTCTCTCCGGGGGATGATAATTCACCCCTCCACTTT	CASSTFSPGDDNSPLHF
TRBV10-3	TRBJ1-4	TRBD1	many	TGTGCCATCAGGGGGACAGGAGCTAATGAAAAACTGTTTTTT	CAIRGTGANEKLFF
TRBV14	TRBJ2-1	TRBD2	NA	TGTGCCAGCGCCGGGACTAGCTTAAATGAGCAGTTCTTC	CASAGTSLNEQFF
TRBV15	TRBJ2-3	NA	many	TGTGCCACCAGCAAGGGCGGAAGCACAGATACGCAGTATTTT	CATSKGGSTDTQYF
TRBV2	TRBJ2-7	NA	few	TGTGCCAGCAACCCTTCGAATTCCTACGAGCAGTACTTC	CASNPSNSYEQYF
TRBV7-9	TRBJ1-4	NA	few	TGTGCCAGCAGCAAACAAGGGCCAACTAATGAAAAACTGTTTTTT	CASSKQGPTNEKLFF
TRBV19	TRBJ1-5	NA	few	TGTGCCAGTACCAATGGGAGGGGCACGAGCCCTCAGCCCCAGCATTTT	CASTNGRGTSPQPQHF
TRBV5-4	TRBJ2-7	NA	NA	TGTGCCAGCAGCCCGGGTACCGACGAGCAGTACTTC	CASSPGTDEQYF
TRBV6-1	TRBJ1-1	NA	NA	TGTGCCAGCATGGTGGCACTGAACACTGAAGCTTTCTTT	CASMVALNTEAFF
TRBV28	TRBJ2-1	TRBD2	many	TGTGCCAGCCGTTGGGCCGGGACTAGCAATGAGCAGTTCTTC	CASRWAGTSNEQFF
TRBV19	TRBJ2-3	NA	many	TGTGCCAGTAGTAGGGGGCCAGATACGCAGTATTTT	CASSRGPDTQYF
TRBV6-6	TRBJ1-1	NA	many	TGTGCCAGCAGTTACGCAGGGGCCACTGAAGCTTTCTTT	CASSYAGATEAFF
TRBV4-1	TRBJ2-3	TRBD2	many	TGCGCCAGCAGCCCCCCACTAGCGGGACCCACAGATACGCAGTATTTT	CASSPPLAGPTDTQYF
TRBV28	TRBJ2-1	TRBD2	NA	TGTGCCACCAGCAAGCCCGGGACTAGCAGTATAAAATGGGAGAATGAGCAGTTCTTC	CATSKPGTSSIKWENEQFF
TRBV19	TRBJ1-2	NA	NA	TGTGCCAGTTACCCCACGGGGACTAACTATGGCTACACCTTC	CASYPTGTNYGYTF
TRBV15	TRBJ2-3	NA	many	TGTGCCACCAGCACCGCCACGGATACGCAGTATTTT	CATSTATDTQYF
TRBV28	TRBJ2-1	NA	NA	TGTGACAGCAGTCCACAGCCCAGGGGAAATGAGCAGTTCTTC	CDSSPQPRGNEQFF
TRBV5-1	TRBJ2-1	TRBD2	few	TGCGCCAGCACCACTACGCAAGCGGGACGGTCAAATGAGCAGTTCTTC	CASTTTQAGRSNEQFF
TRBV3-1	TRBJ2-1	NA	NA	TGTACCAGCAGCCTAACTCCGAAGCAGTCATTCTCATACAATGAGCAGTTCTTC	CTSSLTPKQSFSYNEQFF
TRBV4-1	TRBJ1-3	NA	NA	TGCGCCAGCAGCCCGCACAGGCTCTCTGGAAACACCATATATTTT	CASSPHRLSGNTIYF
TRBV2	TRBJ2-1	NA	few	TGTGCCAGCAGTGATAACGTTGCCCTTCCCTACAATGAGCAGTTCTTC	CASSDNVALPYNEQFF
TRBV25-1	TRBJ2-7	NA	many	TGTGCCAGCAGTGTCTCTTCCTACGAGCAGTACTTC	CASSVSSYEQYF
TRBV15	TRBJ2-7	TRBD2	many	TGTGCCACCAGCGACGCGGGAGTCACCTACGAGCAGTACTTC	CATSDAGVTYEQYF
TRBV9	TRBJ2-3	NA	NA	TGTGCCAGCAGCGTAGATGGGACCGGCGGAGATACGCAGTATTTT	CASSVDGTGGDTQYF
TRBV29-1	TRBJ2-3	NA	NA	TGCATCCAGTGGGAGGGCACAGATACGCAGTATTTT	CIQWEGTDTQYF
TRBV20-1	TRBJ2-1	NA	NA	TGCAGTGGCCTCGGGGCATCCTACAATGAGAAGTTCTTC	CSGLGASYNEKFF
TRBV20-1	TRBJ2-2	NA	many	TGCAGTGCTAGGGACAGCCGAACCGGGGAGCTGTTTTTT	CSARDSRTGELFF
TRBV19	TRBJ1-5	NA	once	TGTGCCAGTAGTACTTCCGGGACGGCGCAAGAGGCCCAGCATTTT	CASSTSGTAQEAQHF
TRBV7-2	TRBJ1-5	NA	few	TGTGCCAGCAGCTTAAATAGCGGGGGACGCCAGCATTTT	CASSLNSGGRQHF
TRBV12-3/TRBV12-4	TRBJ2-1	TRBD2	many	TGTGCCAGCAGCTTTAGCGGGGGTTACAATGAGCAGTTCTTC	CASSFSGGYNEQFF
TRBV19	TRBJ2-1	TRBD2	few	TGTGCCAGTACAAGACTAGCGGGTGAGGTCAATGAGCAGTTCTTC	CASTRLAGEVNEQFF
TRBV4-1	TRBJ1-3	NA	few	TGCGCCAGCAGCCAAGGGGACATTTTCTCCTCTGGAAACACCATATATTTT	CASSQGDIFSSGNTIYF
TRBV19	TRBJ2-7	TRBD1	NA	TGTGCCAGTAGTATAAGCACTATGGGGACAGGCACCTACGAGCAGTACTTC	CASSISTMGTGTYEQYF
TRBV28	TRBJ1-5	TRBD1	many	TGTGCCAGCAGTTCTGCAGGGGGATTTGGCAATCAGCCCCAGCATTTT	CASSSAGGFGNQPQHF